The rows below give T cell receptor beta chains drawn from one sample of a study of blood T cell repertoires in COVID-19. Only in-frame clones appear in the TCRdb table, and some are missing; sequencing was by immunoSEQ multiplex PCR. The data show about 220,000 clones, approximately 81% seen once. The material sequenced was peripheral blood. The receptors derive from a woman of 80 years or more with acute or convalescent COVID-19. The CDR3 runs from the conserved cysteine through the conserved F or W. A D gene is named only where the DNA matches it firmly. Part of the rows lack a size; the others show once, few, many or a class for expanded clones.

CDR3 length: 13
V gene: TRBV12-3/TRBV12-4
D gene: .
clone size: .
J gene: TRBJ1-2
CDR3 protein: CASSLGGGYGYTF
CDR3 DNA: TGTGCCAGCAGTTTAGGAGGAGGGTATGGCTACACCTTC

CDR3 length: 15
V gene: TRBV4-3
D gene: TRBD2
clone size: .
J gene: TRBJ2-2
CDR3 protein: CASSRGLAGTGELFF
CDR3 DNA: TGCGCCAGCAGCCGCGGACTAGCGGGCACCGGGGAGCTGTTTTTT

CDR3 length: 13
V gene: TRBV11-2
D gene: .
clone size: .
J gene: TRBJ2-7
CDR3 protein: CASSLPRAAEQYF
CDR3 DNA: TGTGCCAGCAGCTTACCCAGGGCAGCCGAGCAGTACTTC

CDR3 length: 15
V gene: TRBV24-1
D gene: TRBD1
clone size: .
J gene: TRBJ1-5
CDR3 protein: CATSMTGGGNQPQHF
CDR3 DNA: TGTGCCACCAGTATGACAGGGGGTGGCAATCAGCCCCAGCATTTT

CDR3 length: 14
V gene: TRBV28
D gene: .
clone size: .
J gene: TRBJ2-5
CDR3 protein: CASGDPPRRETQYF
CDR3 DNA: TGTGCCAGCGGCGACCCCCCTCGGCGGGAGACCCAGTACTTC

CDR3 length: 19
V gene: TRBV19
D gene: .
clone size: .
J gene: TRBJ1-1
CDR3 protein: CASSIDGRAASAINTEAFF
CDR3 DNA: TGTGCCAGTAGTATAGACGGCAGGGCGGCGTCCGCTATAAACACTGAAGCTTTCTTT

CDR3 length: 14
V gene: TRBV12-2
D gene: .
clone size: .
J gene: TRBJ2-7
CDR3 protein: CASRLRQGIYEQYF
CDR3 DNA: TGTGCAAGTCGCTTAAGACAGGGGATCTACGAGCAGTACTTC

CDR3 length: 14
V gene: TRBV19
D gene: .
clone size: .
J gene: TRBJ1-1
CDR3 protein: CASSIGSGRTEAFF
CDR3 DNA: TGTGCCAGTAGTATAGGTTCGGGGAGGACTGAAGCTTTCTTT

CDR3 length: 15
V gene: TRBV19
D gene: TRBD2
clone size: .
J gene: TRBJ2-7
CDR3 protein: CASTSGGASGYEQYF
CDR3 DNA: TGTGCCAGTACTAGCGGGGGGGCGTCCGGGTACGAGCAGTACTTC

CDR3 length: 16
V gene: TRBV6-2/TRBV6-3
D gene: TRBD1
clone size: .
J gene: TRBJ1-5
CDR3 protein: CASSSSRQGWDQPQHF
CDR3 DNA: TGTGCCAGCAGTTCGAGCCGACAGGGATGGGATCAGCCCCAGCATTTT

CDR3 length: 16
V gene: TRBV5-1
D gene: TRBD1
clone size: .
J gene: TRBJ1-4
CDR3 protein: CASSFDGQGKQEKLFF
CDR3 DNA: TGCGCCAGCAGCTTTGACGGACAGGGGAAACAGGAAAAACTGTTTTTT

CDR3 length: 15
V gene: TRBV7-8
D gene: .
clone size: .
J gene: TRBJ1-5
CDR3 protein: CASSLSGQHNQPQHF
CDR3 DNA: TGTGCCAGCAGCTTATCAGGACAGCACAATCAGCCCCAGCATTTT

CDR3 length: 13
V gene: TRBV6-1
D gene: .
clone size: .
J gene: TRBJ2-7
CDR3 protein: CASSEHLYYEQYF
CDR3 DNA: TGTGCCAGCAGTGAACACTTATACTACGAGCAGTACTTC

CDR3 length: 16
V gene: TRBV27
D gene: TRBD1
clone size: .
J gene: TRBJ1-1
CDR3 protein: CASSWSGTGAGTEAFF
CDR3 DNA: TGTGCCAGCAGTTGGTCGGGGACAGGGGCTGGGACTGAAGCTTTCTTT

CDR3 length: 13
V gene: TRBV7-2
D gene: .
clone size: once
J gene: TRBJ2-7
CDR3 protein: CASSFSGPGVQYF
CDR3 DNA: TGTGCCAGCAGCTTCTCGGGGCCAGGGGTGCAGTACTTC

CDR3 length: 15
V gene: TRBV4-2
D gene: TRBD1
clone size: .
J gene: TRBJ1-4
CDR3 protein: CASSPTGGVNEKLFF
CDR3 DNA: TGTGCCAGCAGCCCGACAGGGGGAGTGAATGAAAAACTGTTTTTT

CDR3 length: 14
V gene: TRBV28
D gene: .
clone size: few
J gene: TRBJ2-1
CDR3 protein: CASSSPDSLNEQFF
CDR3 DNA: TGTGCCAGCAGTTCACCGGACAGTTTGAATGAGCAGTTCTTC

CDR3 length: 14
V gene: TRBV7-2
D gene: .
clone size: .
J gene: TRBJ1-1
CDR3 protein: CASSYSRRGTEAFF
CDR3 DNA: TGTGCCAGCAGTTATTCCAGGAGGGGTACTGAAGCTTTCTTT

CDR3 length: 15
V gene: TRBV7-9
D gene: TRBD1
clone size: .
J gene: TRBJ1-5
CDR3 protein: CASSLGGQGDQPQHF
CDR3 DNA: TGTGCCAGCAGCTTAGGGGGACAGGGGGATCAGCCCCAGCATTTT

CDR3 length: 12
V gene: TRBV11-3
D gene: .
clone size: .
J gene: TRBJ1-2
CDR3 protein: CASSLGPGGYTF
CDR3 DNA: TGTGCCAGCAGCTTAGGACCAGGTGGCTACACCTTC

CDR3 length: 9
V gene: TRBV5-4
D gene: .
clone size: .
J gene: TRBJ1-2
CDR3 protein: CVEGKGYTF
CDR3 DNA: TGTGTTGAGGGCAAGGGCTACACCTTC

CDR3 length: 14
V gene: TRBV20-1
D gene: .
clone size: .
J gene: TRBJ1-2
CDR3 protein: CSASSVSRNYGYTF
CDR3 DNA: TGCAGTGCTAGTAGCGTTTCCAGAAACTATGGCTACACCTTC

CDR3 length: 14
V gene: TRBV28
D gene: .
clone size: .
J gene: TRBJ1-2
CDR3 protein: CASLHYDRKGGYTF
CDR3 DNA: TGTGCCAGCCTTCATTACGACAGGAAGGGTGGCTACACCTTC

CDR3 length: 14
V gene: TRBV6-1
D gene: TRBD1
clone size: few
J gene: TRBJ1-6
CDR3 protein: CASSETGAVSPLHF
CDR3 DNA: TGTGCCAGCAGTGAAACAGGGGCTGTTTCACCCCTCCACTTT

CDR3 length: 14
V gene: TRBV7-9
D gene: .
clone size: .
J gene: TRBJ2-7
CDR3 protein: CASSSQGISYEQYF
CDR3 DNA: TGTGCCAGCAGCTCACAGGGTATCAGCTACGAGCAGTACTTC

CDR3 length: 13
V gene: TRBV27
D gene: TRBD1
clone size: .
J gene: TRBJ1-2
CDR3 protein: CASSSLDRRGYTF
CDR3 DNA: TGTGCCAGCAGTTCCCTGGACAGGAGAGGCTACACCTTC

CDR3 length: 17
V gene: TRBV2
D gene: TRBD1
clone size: .
J gene: TRBJ1-1
CDR3 protein: CASSGFDRGWGNTEAFF
CDR3 DNA: TGTGCCAGCAGTGGTTTTGACAGGGGCTGGGGTAACACTGAAGCTTTCTTT

CDR3 length: 15
V gene: TRBV7-6
D gene: TRBD1
clone size: .
J gene: TRBJ2-1
CDR3 protein: CASSLGTGGMNEQFF
CDR3 DNA: TGTGCCAGCAGCTTGGGCACAGGGGGCATGAATGAGCAGTTCTTC

CDR3 length: 16
V gene: TRBV7-2
D gene: .
clone size: .
J gene: TRBJ1-2
CDR3 protein: CASSLGDPGIDYGYTF
CDR3 DNA: TGTGCCAGCAGCTTAGGCGATCCGGGAATAGACTATGGCTACACCTTC

CDR3 length: 14
V gene: TRBV5-4
D gene: .
clone size: few
J gene: TRBJ2-7
CDR3 protein: CASSLDRRSYEQYF
CDR3 DNA: TGTGCCAGCAGCTTGGACAGGCGATCCTACGAGCAGTACTTC

CDR3 length: 13
V gene: TRBV7-8
D gene: .
clone size: .
J gene: TRBJ1-6
CDR3 protein: CASSFERVGGLHF
CDR3 DNA: TGTGCCAGCAGCTTCGAACGAGTCGGGGGCCTCCACTTT

CDR3 length: 13
V gene: TRBV14
D gene: .
clone size: few
J gene: TRBJ1-2
CDR3 protein: CASSQGRNYGYTF
CDR3 DNA: TGTGCCAGCAGCCAGGGGCGGAACTATGGCTACACCTTC

CDR3 length: 12
V gene: TRBV13
D gene: .
clone size: few
J gene: TRBJ1-1
CDR3 protein: CASNRVNTEAFF
CDR3 DNA: TGTGCCAGCAACCGAGTGAACACTGAAGCTTTCTTT

CDR3 length: 15
V gene: TRBV7-2
D gene: TRBD1
clone size: .
J gene: TRBJ2-7
CDR3 protein: CASSPDRSVSYEQYF
CDR3 DNA: TGTGCCAGCAGCCCGGACAGGTCCGTCTCCTACGAGCAGTACTTC

CDR3 length: 15
V gene: TRBV9
D gene: .
clone size: .
J gene: TRBJ2-1
CDR3 protein: CASSVGQGGYNEQFF
CDR3 DNA: TGTGCCAGCAGCGTAGGGCAGGGAGGTTACAATGAGCAGTTCTTC

CDR3 length: 14
V gene: TRBV5-1
D gene: .
clone size: .
J gene: TRBJ1-6
CDR3 protein: CASRQDSRISPLHF
CDR3 DNA: TGCGCCAGCAGACAGGACAGTAGGATTTCACCCCTCCACTTT

CDR3 length: 14
V gene: TRBV5-4
D gene: TRBD1
clone size: .
J gene: TRBJ2-7
CDR3 protein: CASSQTGTAYEQYF
CDR3 DNA: TGTGCCAGCAGCCAGACCGGGACAGCCTACGAGCAGTACTTC

CDR3 length: 15
V gene: TRBV30
D gene: .
clone size: few
J gene: TRBJ1-2
CDR3 protein: CAWTFDRGGHYGYTF
CDR3 DNA: TGTGCCTGGACCTTCGATCGGGGGGGCCACTATGGCTACACCTTC

CDR3 length: 14
V gene: TRBV11-2
D gene: TRBD1
clone size: .
J gene: TRBJ2-7
CDR3 protein: CASRKDRVSYEQYF
CDR3 DNA: TGTGCCAGCAGGAAGGACAGGGTATCCTACGAGCAGTACTTC

CDR3 length: 16
V gene: TRBV5-1
D gene: .
clone size: .
J gene: TRBJ1-3
CDR3 protein: CASSEEGPPNRNTIYF
CDR3 DNA: TGCGCCAGCAGCGAGGAGGGGCCCCCTAATCGAAACACCATATATTTT

CDR3 length: 13
V gene: TRBV29-1
D gene: .
clone size: .
J gene: TRBJ2-7
CDR3 protein: CSVRDIGRYEQYF
CDR3 DNA: TGCAGCGTCCGGGACATAGGGCGGTACGAGCAGTACTTC

CDR3 length: 15
V gene: TRBV5-8
D gene: TRBD1
clone size: few
J gene: TRBJ1-1
CDR3 protein: CASRSDRAVGTEAFF
CDR3 DNA: TGTGCCAGCAGATCGGACAGGGCGGTCGGCACTGAAGCTTTCTTT

CDR3 length: 15
V gene: TRBV19
D gene: TRBD1
clone size: .
J gene: TRBJ1-2
CDR3 protein: CASSPTGTFNYGYTF
CDR3 DNA: TGTGCCAGTAGTCCGACAGGGACCTTCAACTATGGCTACACCTTC

CDR3 length: 13
V gene: TRBV18
D gene: .
clone size: .
J gene: TRBJ1-2
CDR3 protein: CASSPSYNYGYTF
CDR3 DNA: TGTGCCAGCTCACCTAGTTATAACTATGGCTACACCTTC

CDR3 length: 19
V gene: TRBV5-1
D gene: TRBD1
clone size: .
J gene: TRBJ2-1
CDR3 protein: CASSLSEPGQSFSYNEQFF
CDR3 DNA: TGCGCCAGCAGCTTGTCCGAACCGGGACAGTCCTTCTCCTACAATGAGCAGTTCTTC

CDR3 length: 16
V gene: TRBV19
D gene: .
clone size: few
J gene: TRBJ1-5
CDR3 protein: CASLSGGGGNNQPQHF
CDR3 DNA: TGTGCCAGCCTTTCCGGGGGCGGGGGGAACAATCAGCCCCAGCATTTT

CDR3 length: 14
V gene: TRBV6-5
D gene: .
clone size: .
J gene: TRBJ2-2
CDR3 protein: CASTTGINTGELFF
CDR3 DNA: TGTGCCAGCACAACCGGGATAAACACCGGGGAGCTGTTTTTT

CDR3 length: 15
V gene: TRBV7-2
D gene: TRBD2
clone size: few
J gene: TRBJ2-7
CDR3 protein: CASSALAGGLYEQYF
CDR3 DNA: TGTGCCAGCAGCGCACTAGCGGGGGGGCTCTACGAGCAGTACTTC

CDR3 length: 15
V gene: TRBV7-9
D gene: TRBD1
clone size: .
J gene: TRBJ1-4
CDR3 protein: CASSQGDRGGEKLFF
CDR3 DNA: TGTGCCAGCAGCCAAGGCGACAGGGGAGGAGAAAAACTGTTTTTT

CDR3 length: 15
V gene: TRBV2
D gene: TRBD2
clone size: once
J gene: TRBJ2-1
CDR3 protein: CASRPTSGGGNEQFF
CDR3 DNA: TGTGCCAGCAGACCCACTAGCGGGGGAGGGAATGAGCAGTTCTTC

CDR3 length: 14
V gene: TRBV3-1/TRBV3-2
D gene: TRBD1
clone size: few
J gene: TRBJ2-7
CDR3 protein: CASSPGQEVGEQYF
CDR3 DNA: TGTGCCAGCAGCCCTGGACAGGAAGTTGGCGAGCAGTACTTC

CDR3 length: 17
V gene: TRBV6-2/TRBV6-3
D gene: .
clone size: .
J gene: TRBJ1-2
CDR3 protein: CASSYNWWGLRTDGYTF
CDR3 DNA: TGTGCCAGCAGTTACAATTGGTGGGGCCTAAGAACGGATGGCTACACCTTC

CDR3 length: 17
V gene: TRBV19
D gene: .
clone size: .
J gene: TRBJ1-1
CDR3 protein: CASSIVPAGRLPTEAFF
CDR3 DNA: TGTGCCAGTAGTATTGTCCCTGCGGGGCGTCTTCCCACTGAAGCTTTCTTT

CDR3 length: 14
V gene: TRBV6-5
D gene: .
clone size: once
J gene: TRBJ1-6
CDR3 protein: CAVSQQNYNSPLHF
CDR3 DNA: TGTGCCGTTTCCCAACAGAATTATAATTCACCCCTCCACTTT

CDR3 length: 14
V gene: TRBV6-5
D gene: .
clone size: .
J gene: TRBJ2-2
CDR3 protein: CASAKGPNTGELFF
CDR3 DNA: TGTGCCAGCGCGAAGGGGCCAAACACCGGGGAGCTGTTTTTT

CDR3 length: 16
V gene: TRBV6-5
D gene: .
clone size: few
J gene: TRBJ1-6
CDR3 protein: CASSYSGAVENSPLHF
CDR3 DNA: TGTGCCAGCAGTTACTCGGGGGCGGTAGAGAATTCACCCCTCCACTTT

CDR3 length: 15
V gene: TRBV30
D gene: TRBD1
clone size: .
J gene: TRBJ1-1
CDR3 protein: CAWTITQGIGTEAFF
CDR3 DNA: TGTGCCTGGACCATCACACAGGGGATAGGCACTGAAGCTTTCTTT

CDR3 length: 13
V gene: TRBV19
D gene: .
clone size: once
J gene: TRBJ1-2
CDR3 protein: CASSQGVSYGYTF
CDR3 DNA: TGTGCCAGTAGCCAGGGTGTTTCCTATGGCTACACCTTC

CDR3 length: 15
V gene: TRBV3-1/TRBV3-2
D gene: .
clone size: .
J gene: TRBJ1-5
CDR3 protein: CASSQATGLHQPQHF
CDR3 DNA: TGTGCCAGCAGCCAAGCTACAGGCCTACATCAGCCCCAGCATTTT

CDR3 length: 16
V gene: TRBV7-9
D gene: TRBD2
clone size: many
J gene: TRBJ2-2
CDR3 protein: CASSWGLAGVSGELFF
CDR3 DNA: TGTGCCAGCAGCTGGGGACTAGCGGGGGTCAGCGGGGAGCTGTTTTTT